This entry lists 21 T cell receptor beta chains sequenced from one sample in a study of technical replicates of blood from a handful of donors. TCRdb keeps only in-frame clones here, not all; method: immunoSEQ multiplex PCR. This sample has some 70,000 clones; nearly 98% occur once, and the top ten carry 0.25% to 0.3%. The sequencing sample was made of T cells isolated from PBMCs. Source of these receptors: a human donor in good health.

The chain recombines TRBV6-5 with TRBJ1-3, with TRBD1 as a possible D gene (5 bases). The CDR3 runs to 15 residues. The V gene lost 4 bases and the J gene lost 1 base, with 11 bases spanning the gap. Germline V gives CDR1 MNHEY, CDR2 SVGAGI. DNA of the CDR3: TGTGCCAGCAGTTTTCGCGGGGCGTCTGGAAACACCATATATTTT. Its protein is CASSFRGASGNTIYF.

The rearrangement links TRBV28 to TRBJ2-5, with 8 bases identical to TRBD1. The germline V gene has CDR1 MDHEN and CDR2 SYDVKM. The CDR3 contains 15 residues. With 5 bases clipped from V and 4 bases from J, the junction kept 9 bases outside the gene matches. CDR3 in amino acids: CASSPLTGDGETQYF. In DNA, the CDR3 is TGTGCCAGCAGTCCGCTGACAGGGGATGGAGAGACCCAGTACTTC. Looking up the rest from reference TRBV28 and TRBJ2-5 gives the full variable domain: DVKVTQSSRYLVKRTGEKVFLECVQDMDHENMFWYRQDPGLGLRLIYFSYDVKMKEKGDIPEGYSVSREKKERFSLILESASTNQTSMYLCASSPLTGDGETQYFGPGTRLLVL.

This chain uses TRBV2 with TRBJ2-7; a weak D match, TRBD1 (6 bases). The CDR3 is 13 amino acids. V was clipped by 3 bases and J by 4 bases, with 10 bases between them. Germline CDR1 and CDR2: SNHLY and FYNNEI. CDR3 sequence reads: CASSDPDRYEQYF. CDR3 DNA sequence: TGTGCCAGCAGTGACCCCGACAGGTACGAGCAGTACTTC.

The genes are TRBV6-5 and TRBJ1-2; 9 nucleotides align to TRBD1. CDR3 length: 14 residues. Trimming removed 6 bases from V and 4 bases from J; junction bases left unmatched: 6. The germline V gene encodes CDR1 MNHEY and CDR2 SVGAGI. CDR3: CASRLDRGAYGYTF. Here the CDR3 DNA reads TGTGCCAGCAGGTTGGACAGGGGCGCCTATGGCTACACCTTC.

The rearrangement joins TRBV29-1 to TRBJ2-3; the match to TRBD2 covers 9 bases. CDR1 SQVTM and CDR2 ANQGSEA come from the germline V gene. Losses at the gene ends were 3 bases for V and 2 bases for J; bases not matched to a gene: 15. The CDR3 contains 18 residues. This CDR3 reads CSVDQPYSGRGFTDTQYF. The CDR3 DNA reads TGCAGCGTTGATCAGCCCTATAGCGGGAGAGGGTTCACAGATACGCAGTATTTT.

V gene TRBV5-4 combines with J gene TRBJ1-2; D perhaps matches TRBD1 (5 bases). Germline V gene lookup returns CDR1 SGHNT and CDR2 YYREEE (reference sequence). The CDR3 runs to 13 residues. V was trimmed by 1 base and J by 8 bases, leaving 12 bases between them. The CDR3 DNA reads TGTGCCAGCAGCTTGTCAGGACACGACGGCTACACCTTC. It specifies CASSLSGHDGYTF.

The J gene is TRBJ2-7, the V gene TRBV9; 11 bases match TRBD2. J lost 3 bases, V lost 3 bases, and 5 bases had no gene match. The CDR3 covers 15 residues. Germline lookup yields CDR1 SGDLS and CDR2 YYNGEE. CDR3 nucleotide sequence: TGTGCCAGCAGCGGGGGACTAGCGGCAGACTACGAGCAGTACTTC. It yields the protein CASSGGLAADYEQYF.

This chain uses TRBV9 with TRBJ1-5, with 10 bases fitting TRBD1. CDR3 length equals 16 residues. Trimming at V came to 0 bases and at J to 3 bases, leaving 3 bases not matched to a gene. The germline gives CDR1 SGDLS, CDR2 YYNGEE. CDR3 region: CASSVGGTGVNQPQHF. The CDR3 bases are TGTGCCAGCAGCGTAGGCGGGACAGGGGTCAATCAGCCCCAGCATTTT.

This clone appeared a single time. The J gene is TRBJ2-1, the V gene TRBV7-9, with a possible D match to TRBD1 (7 bases). Germline assignment: CDR1 SEHNR and CDR2 FQNEAQ (reference sequence). The CDR3 sequence is 14 residues long. V shed 0 bases and J shed 9 bases, with 12 bases lying between them. The CDR3 loop reads CASSLASGGSEQFF. CDR3 coding DNA: TGTGCCAGCAGCTTAGCATCAGGGGGGAGTGAGCAGTTCTTC. Using reference TRBV7-9 and TRBJ2-1 for the parts outside the CDR3, the full variable domain is DTGVSQNPRHKITKRGQNVTFRCDPISEHNRLYWYRQTLGQGPEFLTYFQNEAQLEKSRLLSDRFSAERPKGSFSTLEIQRTEQGDSAMYLCASSLASGGSEQFFGPGTRLTVL.

The gene calls are TRBV19 and TRBJ2-1; tentatively, D is TRBD2 (5 bases). V lost 2 bases and J 9 bases, leaving 14 bases between the germline ends. This CDR3 has 14 amino acids. Germline lookup yields CDR1 LNHDA and CDR2 SQIVND (reference sequence). The CDR3 bases are TGTGCCAGTAGTATAACACTAGTCGATGTTGAGCAGTTCTTC. Its translation is CASSITLVDVEQFF.

The V call is TRBV15, the J call TRBJ2-7; 11 positions match TRBD1. Germline-derived CDR1 and CDR2 are LNHNV and YYDKDF (reference sequence). The V gene end was trimmed by 6 bases and the J gene end by 3 bases; junction bases not matched to a gene: 4. The CDR3 covers 14 residues. CDR3 residues: CATSPGTGGYEQYF. The DNA for the CDR3 is TGTGCCACCAGTCCCGGGACAGGGGGCTACGAGCAGTACTTC.

This chain uses TRBV30 with TRBJ2-7, with 7 bases matching TRBD2. CDR1 GTSNPN and CDR2 SVGIG come from the germline V gene (reference sequence). This CDR3 region has 13 residues. V trimming: 5 bases; J trimming: 1 base; junction bases outside the gene matches: 5. This CDR3 reads CAWDPGLSYEQYF. The CDR3 nucleotides read TGTGCCTGGGATCCGGGACTATCCTACGAGCAGTACTTC.

V gene TRBV18 combines with J gene TRBJ1-2; D is unclear. The CDR3 covers 13 residues. The ends were cut back, 5 bases at V and 4 bases at J, with 11 bases in the middle. Germline V lookup: CDR1 KGHSH, CDR2 LQKENI. The CDR3 nucleotides read TGTGCCAGCTCATCCGGGATTCTCTATGGCTACACCTTC. It codes for CASSSGILYGYTF.

The chain combines TRBV5-1 with TRBJ1-4, with a weak D call TRBD1 (5 bases). There are 15 residues in the CDR3. Germline V gene sequence: CDR1 SGHRS, CDR2 YFSETQ. Trimming shortened V by 0 bases and J by 7 bases, and 13 bases separated the two germline ends. The CDR3 DNA follows: TGCGCCAGCAGCTTGGCCCATCAGGGTGGTGAAAAACTGTTTTTT. This translates into CASSLAHQGGEKLFF.

This clone was detected once. The J gene is TRBJ2-1, the V gene TRBV5-1; 10 bases match TRBD2. The J segment lost 4 bases and the V segment lost 4 bases, leaving 11 bases of the junction unmatched. Germline V gene sequence: CDR1 SGHRS, CDR2 YFSETQ. This CDR3 comprises 17 residues. In nucleotides, the CDR3 is TGCGCCAGCAGCAGGCTTGGGCTAGCGGGAGTGTACAATGAGCAGTTCTTC. It codes for CASSRLGLAGVYNEQFF.

The chain is built from TRBV5-1 and TRBJ2-1, with 9 bases identical to TRBD2. This CDR3 is built from 14 residues. CDR1 is SGHRS, CDR2 YFSETQ, per germline. After removal of 4 bases from V and 4 bases from J, the junction contained 3 bases not matched to a gene. CDR3 in DNA: TGCGCCAGCAGCCATGGACTAGCGTACAATGAGCAGTTCTTC. As protein: CASSHGLAYNEQFF.

This chain connects TRBV10-1 to TRBJ2-7; tentative D call: TRBD1 (5 bases). Trimming removed 6 bases at V and 5 bases at J, with 11 bases between. Germline V gene data show CDR1 as WNHNN and CDR2 as SYGVQD (reference sequence). The length of the CDR3 is 12 residues. The chain's CDR3 is CASSPGPDEQYF. In nucleotides, the CDR3 is TGCGCCAGCAGCCCAGGGCCCGACGAGCAGTACTTC.

This clone was observed once. The V call is TRBV7-9, the J call TRBJ1-5; 9 bases match TRBD1. Trimming removed 6 bases from V and 4 bases from J; junction bases left unmatched: 4. Germline CDR1 reads SEHNR; CDR2 reads FQNEAQ (reference sequence). The CDR3 totals 14 residues. CDR3 sequence: CASSWTGVNQPQHF. In DNA, the CDR3 is TGTGCCAGCAGTTGGACAGGGGTGAATCAGCCCCAGCATTTT.

The CDR3 loop is CASSSQQGQGGYTF. The CDR3 coding sequence is TGTGCCAGCAGCTCCCAACAGGGGCAAGGGGGCTACACCTTC. This sequence joins TRBV7-6 and TRBJ1-2; 7 bases match TRBD1. CDR1 SGHVS and CDR2 FNYEAQ come from the germline V gene. This CDR3 is 14 amino acids long. The V gene end was trimmed by 4 bases and the J gene end by 8 bases; junction bases not matched to a gene: 10.

The chain uses TRBV2 and TRBJ1-4, with 8 bases aligning to TRBD1. V lost 3 bases and J lost 4; bases outside the gene matches: 4. CDR1 and CDR2 from the germline V gene are SNHLY and FYNNEI. The CDR3 is 15 amino acids. The CDR3 coding sequence is TGTGCCAGCAGTGACCCCGGACAGGGTAATGAAAAACTGTTTTTT. This encodes CASSDPGQGNEKLFF.

The chain has TRBV7-2 and TRBJ2-7; TRBD2 is a possible D gene (6 bases). Trimming shortened V by 1 base and J by 4 bases, and 11 bases separated the two germline ends. Germline-derived CDR1 and CDR2 are SGHTA and FQGNSA. CDR3 length equals 14 residues. The CDR3 loop reads CASSLGAGYYEQYF. The CDR3 nucleotides read TGTGCCAGCAGCTTAGGAGCGGGCTATTACGAGCAGTACTTC. Filled out from reference TRBV7-2 and TRBJ2-7, the complete variable domain reads GAGVSQSPSNKVTEKGKDVELRCDPISGHTALYWYRQSLGQGLEFLIYFQGNSAPDKSGLPSDRFSAERTGGSVSTLTIQRTQQEDSAVYLCASSLGAGYYEQYFGPGTRLTVT.